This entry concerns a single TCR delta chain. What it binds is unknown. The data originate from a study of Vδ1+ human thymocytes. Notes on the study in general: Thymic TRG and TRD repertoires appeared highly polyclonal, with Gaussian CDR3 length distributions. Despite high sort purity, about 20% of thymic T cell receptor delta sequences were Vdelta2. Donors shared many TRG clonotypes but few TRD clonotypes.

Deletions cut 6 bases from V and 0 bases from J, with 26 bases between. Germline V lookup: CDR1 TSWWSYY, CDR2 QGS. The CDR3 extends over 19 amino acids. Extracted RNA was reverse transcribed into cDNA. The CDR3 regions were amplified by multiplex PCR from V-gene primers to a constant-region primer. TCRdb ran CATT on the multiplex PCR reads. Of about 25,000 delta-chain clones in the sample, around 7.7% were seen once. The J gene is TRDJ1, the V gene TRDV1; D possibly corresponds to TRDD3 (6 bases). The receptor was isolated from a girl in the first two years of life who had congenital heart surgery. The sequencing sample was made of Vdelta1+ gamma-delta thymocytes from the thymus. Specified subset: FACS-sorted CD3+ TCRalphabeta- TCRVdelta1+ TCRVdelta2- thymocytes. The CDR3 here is CALGSSLMGCLGDTDKLIF. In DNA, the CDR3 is TGTGCTCTTGGTTCCTCCCTAATGGGTTGCTTGGGGGACACCGATAAACTCATCTTT.